The 15 T cell receptor beta chains given below trace back to one sample, sequenced in a study of OX40 agonist ivuxolimab in advanced cancers. This table comes from immunoSEQ multiplex PCR, and its TCRdb copy is limited to in-frame clones, with some not included. The data contain around 80,000 clones, 92% of them singletons. The sample was CD4+ or CD8+ T cells sorted from blood, taken in a trial of the OX40 agonist ivuxolimab. The origin of the receptors is an adult with an advanced solid tumor such as melanoma, head and neck, liver or kidney cancer.

For this clone: One end of the junction varies from germline; a read error may be responsible. The rearrangement joins TRBV7-7 to TRBJ2-7; 9 nucleotides match TRBD1. Germline assignment: CDR1 SSHAT and CDR2 FNYEAQ (reference sequence). CDR3 length: 14 amino acids. The CDR3 DNA reads as TGTGCTAGCAGCTTGCGGGACAGGGTCTACGAGCAGTACTTC. It codes for CASSLRDRVYEQYF.

This CDR3 reads CASSLLAGGPESEQYF. The CDR3, as DNA: TGTGCCAGCAGCTTATTAGCGGGAGGGCCGGAGTCCGAGCAGTACTTC. This chain links TRBV7-6 with TRBJ2-7; 11 positions match TRBD2. The CDR3 extends over 16 amino acids. CDR1 is SGHVS and CDR2 is FNYEAQ in the germline V gene. V lost 2 bases and J lost 6; bases outside the gene matches: 9.

V is TRBV7-2 and J is TRBJ1-2; D perhaps matches TRBD1 (5 bases). Germline CDR1 and CDR2: SGHTA and FQGNSA. V lost 1 base and J lost 4, with 7 bases in between. This CDR3 spans 13 amino acids. CDR3 nucleotide sequence: TGTGCCAGCAGCTTAGGGGGCCGCTATGGCTACACCTTC. It codes for CASSLGGRYGYTF.

This chain links TRBV5-6 with TRBJ1-1; tentatively, D is TRBD1 (5 bases). The V gene's germline CDR1 is SGHDT and CDR2 YYEEEE. V lost 4 bases to trimming and J lost 1 base, with 11 bases between them. The CDR3 extends over 14 amino acids. CDR3 nucleotides: TGTGCCAGCAGCACAACTCAGGGGAACACTGAAGCTTTCTTT. It yields the protein CASSTTQGNTEAFF.

This clone occurred a few times. V usage is TRBV4-2 and J usage is TRBJ2-2, with a tentative D call TRBD2 (6 bases). The germline V gene has CDR1 LGHNA and CDR2 YNFKEQ. V gave up 2 bases and J gave up 8 bases, with 12 bases separating them. The CDR3 is 14 residues long. CDR3 sequence (DNA): TGTGCCAGCAGCCAACGGCGGGGTCCTGGGGAGCTGTTTTTT. It is translated as CASSQRRGPGELFF.

The V call is TRBV18, the J call TRBJ1-1, with D uncertain. The CDR3 consists of 14 residues. The germline CDR1 and CDR2 sequences are KGHSH and LQKENI. The ends were cut back, 2 bases at V and 2 bases at J, with 9 bases in the middle. The CDR3: CASSPSSPNTEAFF. The CDR3 DNA reads as TGTGCCAGCTCACCATCCTCCCCAAACACTGAAGCTTTCTTT.

The V and J genes are TRBV6-1 and TRBJ1-6; 9 nucleotides agree with TRBD1. V was pared by 1 base and J by 4 bases, with 5 bases of the junction left unmatched. CDR3 length equals 17 residues. Per germline, CDR1 MNHNS and CDR2 SASEGT. CDR3 sequence: CASSEGGQGLYNSPLHF. The CDR3, as DNA: TGTGCCAGCAGTGAAGGCGGACAGGGGCTTTATAATTCACCCCTCCACTTT.

The chain links TRBV7-9 to TRBJ1-4, with a weak D call TRBD1 (5 bases). This CDR3 contains 14 residues. Germline V gene data show CDR1 as SEHNR and CDR2 as FQNEAQ (reference sequence). The V end lost 8 bases, the J end lost 4 bases, and 14 bases lay between the germline ends. The CDR3, as DNA: TGTGCCAGCGGGAGTGGGGGGAATAATGAAAAACTGTTTTTT. Amino acid sequence: CASGSGGNNEKLFF.

This sequence joins TRBV6-1 and TRBJ2-5, with D tentatively TRBD2 (6 bases). The CDR3 totals 14 residues. CDR1 is MNHNS, CDR2 SASEGT, per germline. V gave up 2 bases and J gave up 4 bases, with 11 bases separating them. The CDR3 is CASSETLARETQYF. The DNA for the CDR3 is TGTGCCAGCAGTGAAACTCTAGCGAGAGAGACCCAGTACTTC.

This CDR3 is CASSRIQGVQETQYF. The CDR3 DNA reads as TGTGCCAGCAGCCGAATACAGGGAGTCCAAGAGACCCAGTACTTC. V is TRBV7-8 and J is TRBJ2-5, with D maybe TRBD1 (6 bases). The germline V gene encodes CDR1 SGHVS and CDR2 FQNEAQ. This CDR3 comprises 15 residues. V dropped 5 bases and J dropped 1 base, with 14 bases sitting between them.

The chain links TRBV18 to TRBJ1-1; maybe TRBD1 (6 bases). The CDR3 extends over 14 amino acids. Germline CDR1 KGHSH, CDR2 LQKENI. The V and J ends lost 2 bases and 4 bases respectively, with 11 bases between them. The DNA for the CDR3 is TGTGCCAGCTCACCAAGGGGGGGGACCACTGAAGCTTTCTTT. This gives the protein CASSPRGGTTEAFF.

The rearrangement links TRBV11-1 to TRBJ2-1; D is ambiguous. The CDR3 totals 11 residues. Trimming removed 5 bases from V and 10 bases from J, with 9 bases in between. Germline-derived CDR1 and CDR2 are SGHAT and FQDESV (reference sequence). The CDR3 sequence: CASSREVEQFF. DNA for the CDR3: TGTGCCAGCAGCCGCGAGGTGGAGCAGTTCTTC.

The CDR3 DNA reads TGTGCCAGTAGTACTTTGACTAGCACCAGGGGGCAAGAGACCCAGTACTTC. It translates to CASSTLTSTRGQETQYF. The chain joins TRBV19 to TRBJ2-5; either TRBD1 or TRBD2 may fit D (7 bases each). Germline V CDR1 and CDR2: LNHDA, SQIVND (reference sequence). Trimming pared 4 bases from V and 2 bases from J, leaving 20 bases between. The CDR3 is made up of 17 amino acids.

This chain links TRBV19 with TRBJ1-2; TRBD1 agrees at 9 bases. Unmatched junction bases numbered 11, after V lost 4 bases and J lost 8 bases. The V gene's germline CDR1 is LNHDA and CDR2 SQIVND (reference sequence). CDR3 size: 15 residues. This CDR3 is CASSSQGQGRGGYTF. Here the CDR3 DNA reads TGTGCCAGTAGTAGCCAGGGACAGGGAAGAGGCGGCTACACCTTC.

The CDR3 DNA sequence: TGTGCCAGCAGCCGGAGCCTAACCAGGGTGGGAGAGACCCAGTACTTC. Amino acids: CASSRSLTRVGETQYF. The chain links TRBV11-2 to TRBJ2-5; tentatively, D is TRBD1 (5 bases). Trimming took 5 bases from V and 4 from J, leaving 20 bases between them. Looked up from germline, CDR1 is SGHAT and CDR2 is FQNNGV. The CDR3 totals 16 residues.